Below, 21 T cell receptor beta chains from the same sample are listed, as sequenced in a study of beta chain features in type 1 diabetes. Which antigens these TCRs recognize remains unknown. TCRB transcripts that were expressed got sequenced, as all of the isolated RNA had been reverse transcribed. Profiled with immunoSEQ multiplex PCR; TCRdb holds only in-frame clones, not every one. The sample consists of 600,000 or so clones, under 15% of them appearing once. General study findings and limits: Shortening of TCRB CDR3s, moderate but significant, appeared in all four CD4+ subsets of Type 1 diabetes patients.

Sequencing input: naive CD4+ T cells from blood. The source is a man aged 25 to 40 with type 1 diabetes.

V and J are TRBV29-1 and TRBJ1-1, with D unclear. Germline V gives CDR1 SQVTM, CDR2 ANQGSEA. This CDR3 is built from 12 residues. V lost 3 bases, J lost 0 bases, and 5 bases lay in between. CDR3 loop: CSVDELNTEAFF. The CDR3 coding sequence is TGCAGCGTTGATGAGCTGAACACTGAAGCTTTCTTT.

This clone was counted between two and nine times. The chain recombines TRBV4-1 with TRBJ2-1, with D possibly matching TRBD1 (6 bases). The CDR3 extends over 16 amino acids. V lost 0 bases to trimming and J lost 2 bases, with 11 bases between them. The germline CDR1 and CDR2 sequences are MGHRA and YSYEKL. CDR3 DNA sequence: TGCGCCAGCAGCCAAGATTTAGGGGGAACCTACAATGAGCAGTTCTTC. Protein product: CASSQDLGGTYNEQFF.

This chain uses TRBV9 with TRBJ1-5; 8 bases map to TRBD1. CDR3 length equals 14 residues. The ends lost 3 bases at V and 10 bases at J; junction bases unmatched: 9. The germline V gene encodes CDR1 SGDLS and CDR2 YYNGEE. The chain's CDR3 is CASSAGQASEPQHF. CDR3 DNA sequence: TGTGCCAGCAGCGCGGGACAGGCGAGTGAACCCCAGCATTTT.

V is TRBV19 and J is TRBJ2-2, with 8 nucleotides matching TRBD1. Germline lookup yields CDR1 LNHDA and CDR2 SQIVND (reference sequence). V lost 6 bases and J lost 5; bases outside the gene matches: 8. The CDR3 has 15 amino acids. CDR3 amino acids: CASRQDRVGTGELFF. DNA for the CDR3: TGTGCCAGTAGACAGGACAGGGTGGGAACCGGGGAGCTGTTTTTT.

This sequence joins TRBV14 and TRBJ1-2; D is ambiguous. Germline values: CDR1 SGHDN, CDR2 FVKESK. Deletions cut 1 base from V and 0 bases from J, with 3 bases between. The CDR3 has 13 residues. The CDR3 protein is CASSQVTNYGYTF. The DNA of the CDR3 is TGTGCCAGCAGCCAAGTAACTAACTATGGCTACACCTTC.

Only a few counts were recorded for this clone. In nucleotides, the CDR3 is TGCAGCGCGGACGGAAGCACAGATACGCAGTATTTT. It specifies CSADGSTDTQYF. The chain joins TRBV29-1 to TRBJ2-3; D is ambiguous. The CDR3 extends over 12 amino acids. Between the trimmed V and J ends, which lost 7 bases and 0 bases, there was a span of 8 bases. Germline V gene data show CDR1 as SQVTM and CDR2 as ANQGSEA.

This clone was recorded a few times. The chain is built from TRBV10-3 and TRBJ2-1; D call uncertain. Deletions cut 4 bases from V and 0 bases from J, with 10 bases between. The CDR3 extends over 15 amino acids. Germline V gene data show CDR1 as ENHRY and CDR2 as SYGVKD. The CDR3 reads CAISAQQDSYNEQFF. The DNA for the CDR3 is TGTGCCATCAGTGCTCAGCAGGACTCCTACAATGAGCAGTTCTTC.

There are a few counts of this clone. The chain links TRBV18 to TRBJ1-1; D possibly corresponds to TRBD1 (6 bases). V was clipped by 1 base and J by 1 base, with 10 bases between them. This CDR3 contains 15 residues. CDR1 is KGHSH, CDR2 LQKENI, per germline. CDR3 nucleotides: TGTGCCAGCTCACCACGTACAGGGCAGAACACTGAAGCTTTCTTT. This codes for CASSPRTGQNTEAFF.

This clone was detected only a few times. The chain has TRBV4-1 and TRBJ2-7; D gene ambiguous. The germline gives CDR1 MGHRA, CDR2 YSYEKL. V lost 2 bases and J 0 bases, leaving 8 bases between the germline ends. This CDR3 has 14 amino acids. The CDR3 DNA is TGCGCCAGCAGCCAATCCAGGAACTCCTACGAGCAGTACTTC. Translation: CASSQSRNSYEQYF.

This clone was detected only a few times. The chain's CDR3 is CASSYRTEAFF. DNA for the CDR3: TGTGCCAGCAGTTACAGAACTGAAGCTTTCTTT. The V call is TRBV6-5, the J call TRBJ1-1; D ambiguous. Trimming cost V 2 bases and J 5 bases, with 3 bases left between them. The CDR3 runs to 11 residues. The germline V gene has CDR1 MNHEY and CDR2 SVGAGI.

This chain uses TRBV5-4 with TRBJ2-7; 7 bases map to TRBD1. V was clipped by 4 bases and J by 2 bases; unmatched bases: 6. The CDR3 is 14 amino acids. Germline-derived CDR1 and CDR2 are SGHNT and YYREEE (reference sequence). DNA of the CDR3: TGTGCCAGCAGCCCAACCGGACAGGCCTACGAGCAGTACTTC. Protein: CASSPTGQAYEQYF.

This clone was recorded a few times. The chain is built from TRBV7-3 and TRBJ2-7; D may be TRBD2 (5 bases). The germline CDR1 and CDR2 sequences are SGHTA and FQGTGA. This CDR3 has 17 residues. Between the trimmed V and J ends, which lost 5 bases and 3 bases, there was a span of 23 bases. In nucleotides, the CDR3 is TGTGCCAGCAGCCACCGGGAAAGCCCGACTCCTATCTACGAGCAGTACTTC. Translating gives CASSHRESPTPIYEQYF.

The chain joins TRBV29-1 to TRBJ2-5; a weak D match, TRBD2 (6 bases). The ends were cut back, 2 bases at V and 7 bases at J, with 17 bases in the middle. CDR3 length: 14 residues. CDR1 and CDR2 (germline): SQVTM, ANQGSEA. The CDR3 DNA sequence: TGCAGCGTTGAACCCCTTGGCGGAGCGGGGACCCAGTACTTC. It encodes CSVEPLGGAGTQYF.

This clone was found a few times. This chain uses TRBV19 with TRBJ1-5; D is uncertain. The V gene's germline CDR1 is LNHDA and CDR2 SQIVND (reference sequence). V lost 6 bases to trimming and J lost 9 bases, with 18 bases between them. This CDR3 has 14 amino acids. CDR3 loop: CASSEGLRSRPQHF. The DNA of the CDR3 is TGTGCCAGTAGCGAAGGGCTCCGATCGCGGCCCCAGCATTTT.

This clone was seen a single time. The chain couples TRBV27 to TRBJ2-7; 9 bases are a match to TRBD1. CDR1 MNHEY and CDR2 SMNVEV come from the germline V gene (reference sequence). The CDR3 has 13 residues. V shed 6 bases and J 1 base; nucleotides not matched to a gene: 1. CDR3 region: CASRGQGSYEQYF. In DNA, the CDR3 is TGTGCCAGCAGAGGACAGGGGTCCTACGAGCAGTACTTC.

The table lists this clone with a few counts. V gene TRBV28 combines with J gene TRBJ2-7; 11 nucleotides agree with TRBD2. The CDR3 has 17 residues. V lost 3 bases and J lost 0; bases outside the gene matches: 7. Germline loops: CDR1 MDHEN, CDR2 SYDVKM. In nucleotides, the CDR3 is TGTGCCAGCAGTTTTCTAGCGGGGGGCTGGAGCTCCTACGAGCAGTACTTC. This gives the protein CASSFLAGGWSSYEQYF. The variable domain in full, with the rest retrieved from reference TRBV28 and TRBJ2-7, is DVKVTQSSRYLVKRTGEKVFLECVQDMDHENMFWYRQDPGLGLRLIYFSYDVKMKEKGDIPEGYSVSREKKERFSLILESASTNQTSMYLCASSFLAGGWSSYEQYFGPGTRLTVT.

The chain combines TRBV21-1 with TRBJ2-7; TRBD1, the table's D call, lacks a check against the DNA. TRBV21-1 corresponds to a pseudogene. The CDR3 covers 15 residues. DNA of the CDR3: TGTGCCAGCAGCAGTACCGGGACAGCTACCTACGAGCAGTACTTC. Encoded protein: CASSSTGTATYEQYF.

This chain links TRBV6-1 with TRBJ1-4; D is unresolved. Germline V CDR1 and CDR2: MNHNS, SASEGT. This CDR3 is 16 amino acids long. The V end was cut by 1 base, the J end by 5 bases, with 14 bases between. The CDR3 DNA sequence: TGTGCCAGCAGTGAAGTGGGCGCGCGGAAGAATGAAAAACTGTTTTTT. It translates to CASSEVGARKNEKLFF.

This clone was picked up a small number of times. CDR3 nucleotide sequence: TGCAGCGTTCGTAGAGGGGGGTCCTTGAACACCGGGGAGCTGTTTTTT. It encodes CSVRRGGSLNTGELFF. The chain links TRBV29-1 to TRBJ2-2; D could derive from TRBD1 or TRBD2 (6 bases each). Germline V gene sequence: CDR1 SQVTM, CDR2 ANQGSEA. Trimming pared 5 bases from V and 1 base from J, leaving 17 bases between. The CDR3 length is 16 residues.

The chain links TRBV7-2 to TRBJ2-3; D is possibly TRBD1 (6 bases). The germline gives CDR1 SGHTA, CDR2 FQGNSA. This CDR3 is 16 amino acids long. The ends were cut back, 0 bases at V and 1 base at J, with 11 bases in the middle. In DNA form, the CDR3 reads TGTGCCAGCAGCTTAGCGACGACAGGAGGCACAGATACGCAGTATTTT. This translates into CASSLATTGGTDTQYF.

With regard to this clone: Within the sample, other DNA sequences also encode this same CDR3. The chain is built from TRBV4-3 and TRBJ1-6; no reliable D call. This CDR3 has 12 residues. V was cut by 1 base and J by 6 bases, with 1 base left in between. Germline V CDR1 and CDR2: LGHNA, YSLEER. The CDR3 region is CASSQVNSPLHF. In nucleotides, the CDR3 is TGCGCCAGCAGCCAAGTTAATTCACCCCTCCACTTT.